The sample holds a few counts of the clone carrying this T cell receptor (beta chain). This sample was included in a study of blood T cell repertoires in COVID-19. Study information: The origin of the acute and convalescent COVID-19 samples was the United States, Italy and Spain. From T cells, B-cell-depleted T cells, or PBMCs came the material, which was cDNA or gDNA.

This CDR3 comprises 14 residues. Looked up from germline, CDR1 is ENHRY and CDR2 is SYGVKD. The V end lost 2 bases, the J end lost 5 bases, and 12 bases lay between the germline ends. As originally analysed: Nucleated cell number was recorded as an estimate derived from reference gene primer amplification. Data came from immunoSEQ multiplex PCR; TCRdb stores just in-frame clones and leaves some out. Clone size and the V and J calls come from that table; the DNA yielded D and trimming. This table holds approximately 260,000 clones, around 82% found once. This sequence was found in a woman older than 75 with active or convalescent COVID-19. The sample comprised peripheral blood. V is TRBV10-3 and J is TRBJ1-1; no reliable D call. CDR3 residues: CAISEGRGGTEAFF. CDR3 in DNA: TGTGCCATCAGTGAGGGACGGGGAGGGACTGAAGCTTTCTTT.